Presented here are 19 T cell receptor beta chains from one specimen sequenced in a study of T cells after yellow fever vaccination. TCRdb called the 5' RACE reads again in MiXCR, with one record for every CDR3 protein. The sample includes approximately 330,000 distinct CDR3 sequences, approximately 4% of them seen just once. Sequences were derived from PBMCs, sampled 5 days after the yellow fever booster vaccination. These receptors were taken from a man aged 18-30 years who received the YFV17D yellow fever vaccine.

This clonotype was detected many times. This chain uses TRBV7-8 with TRBJ1-5; a possible D gene is TRBD1 (6 bases). Looked up from germline, CDR1 is SGHVS and CDR2 is FQNEAQ. V was shortened by 5 bases and J by 0 bases, with 17 bases between the two germline ends. The CDR3 contains 17 residues. CDR3 in amino acids: CASSAQGRGGSNQPQHF. CDR3 DNA sequence: TGTGCCAGCAGCGCCCAAGGGCGAGGGGGTAGCAATCAGCCCCAGCATTTT.

V gene TRBV6-5 combines with J gene TRBJ2-5; tentative D call: TRBD2 (5 bases). Trimming took 2 bases from V and 11 from J, leaving 9 bases between them. This CDR3 is built from 11 residues. Germline CDR1 and CDR2: MNHEY and SVGAGI. DNA of the CDR3: TGTGCCAGCAGTTACACGGGATTTCAGTACTTC. This codes for CASSYTGFQYF.

This clonotype was detected many times. CDR3 sequence reads: CASSFVPDTEAFF. The CDR3 DNA sequence: TGTGCCAGCAGCTTTGTCCCTGACACTGAAGCTTTCTTT. The V call is TRBV7-8, the J call TRBJ1-1, with D uncertain. The CDR3 extends over 13 amino acids. Trimming pared 3 bases from V and 3 bases from J, leaving 8 bases between. CDR1 and CDR2 (germline): SGHVS, FQNEAQ.

This clonotype has more than one count but fewer than ten. The CDR3 nucleotides read TGTGCCAGCAGACGACAAACCGGGGAGCCCCAGCATTTT. Protein: CASRRQTGEPQHF. The genes are TRBV7-2 and TRBJ1-5; the D is unclear. Trimming shortened V by 6 bases and J by 8 bases, and 14 bases separated the two germline ends. This CDR3 has 13 amino acids. Germline assignment: CDR1 SGHTA and CDR2 FQGNSA.

In its sample, this clonotype was seen a few times. V is TRBV29-1 and J is TRBJ1-2; TRBD1 is a possible D gene (5 bases). The germline CDR1 and CDR2 sequences are SQVTM and ANQGSEA. V was pared by 7 bases and J by 7 bases, with 19 bases between. The CDR3 is 13 amino acids. Written as DNA, the CDR3 is TGCAGCGGTTTGCGGTGGGGCGGAAGTGGCTACACCTTC. It is translated as CSGLRWGGSGYTF.

This clonotype occurred many times. V gene TRBV7-2 combines with J gene TRBJ1-3, with no clear D. CDR1 and CDR2 (germline): SGHTA, FQGNSA. This CDR3 is 15 amino acids long. Trimming left V 5 bases short and J 1 base short, with 12 bases between. CDR3 amino acids: CASSLLNWSGNTIYF. In DNA, the CDR3 is TGTGCCAGCAGCCTCTTAAATTGGTCTGGAAACACCATATATTTT.

This clonotype was detected ten times or more. The chain employs TRBV7-2 and TRBJ2-7; 12 bases match TRBD2. J was trimmed by 4 bases and V by 6 bases; bases with no gene match: 1. CDR1 is SGHTA and CDR2 is FQGNSA in the germline V gene. This CDR3 comprises 13 residues. Here the CDR3 DNA reads TGTGCCAGCAGTCTAGCGGGGGGGTACGAGCAGTACTTC. Translating it yields CASSLAGGYEQYF. The full variable domain, in which reference TRBV7-2 and TRBJ2-7 provide the parts outside the CDR3, is GAGVSQSPSNKVTEKGKDVELRCDPISGHTALYWYRQSLGQGLEFLIYFQGNSAPDKSGLPSDRFSAERTGGSVSTLTIQRTQQEDSAVYLCASSLAGGYEQYFGPGTRLTVT.

This clonotype occurred a few times. This sequence joins TRBV4-3 and TRBJ1-1; D unresolved. Germline assignment: CDR1 LGHNA and CDR2 YSLEER. The CDR3 extends over 11 amino acids. The ends were cut back, 7 bases at V and 1 base at J, with 4 bases in the middle. The CDR3 DNA sequence: TGCGCCAGCAAGCAGAACACTGAAGCTTTCTTT. Its translation: CASKQNTEAFF.

This clonotype was detected only a few times. The V call is TRBV12-3 or TRBV12-4, the J call TRBJ2-1; 11 positions agree with TRBD2. The junction had 3 bases not matched to a gene; V was cut back by 6 bases and J by 5 bases. There are 14 residues in the CDR3. CDR3 residues: CASRGLAENNEQFF. DNA for the CDR3: TGTGCCAGCAGGGGACTAGCGGAAAACAATGAGCAGTTCTTC.

This clonotype was observed a few times. The rearrangement uses TRBV12-3 or TRBV12-4 and TRBJ2-3; D possibly corresponds to TRBD1 (5 bases). The CDR3 runs 17 residues. The V and J ends lost 2 bases and 0 bases respectively, with 15 bases between them. CDR3 residues: CASSLWGGSPSTDTQYF. The CDR3, as DNA: TGTGCCAGCAGTTTATGGGGCGGCAGTCCTAGCACAGATACGCAGTATTTT.

This clonotype appeared a few times. This chain uses TRBV2 with TRBJ2-7; the D call may be TRBD1 or TRBD2 (6 bases each). This CDR3 region has 13 residues. Trimming took 7 bases from V and 3 from J, leaving 13 bases between them. Germline V CDR1 and CDR2: SNHLY, FYNNEI. The CDR3 is CASTRDTNYEQYF. CDR3 in DNA: TGTGCCAGCACGCGGGACACCAACTACGAGCAGTACTTC.

This clonotype turned up a few times. This chain connects TRBV15 to TRBJ1-1; D is ambiguous. This CDR3 contains 17 residues. Germline V gene data show CDR1 as LNHNV and CDR2 as YYDKDF (reference sequence). The germline V and J ends were trimmed by 0 bases and 1 base, with 15 bases remaining between them. The CDR3 DNA reads TGTGCCACCAGCAGAGATTTAGGGCAGGCTGCGAACACTGAAGCTTTCTTT. It translates to CATSRDLGQAANTEAFF.

This chain uses TRBV20-1 with TRBJ2-1; tentative D call: TRBD2 (5 bases). Germline V CDR1 and CDR2: DFQATT, SNEGSKA (reference sequence). With 3 bases removed from V and 2 bases from J, the gap between germline ends came to 11 bases. The CDR3 loop spans 14 amino acids. CDR3 coding DNA: TGCAGTGCTAGGGAGCCCGGGGCCTACAATGAGCAGTTCTTC. It specifies CSAREPGAYNEQFF.

This clonotype was recorded many times. V gene TRBV5-5 combines with J gene TRBJ1-1; possible D gene TRBD1, 5 bases. The CDR3 consists of 15 residues. V was pared by 3 bases and J by 4 bases, with 16 bases between. Germline-derived CDR1 and CDR2 are SGHKS and YYEKEE (reference sequence). The CDR3 loop reads CASSSGPPGGTEAFF. The DNA of the CDR3 is TGTGCCAGCAGCTCGGGACCCCCGGGGGGCACTGAAGCTTTCTTT.

This clonotype was seen only a few times. This chain links TRBV5-6 with TRBJ2-2, with D uncertain. Trimming took off 0 bases at V and 7 bases at J, with 7 bases between the two ends. The CDR3 extends over 13 amino acids. Germline loops: CDR1 SGHDT, CDR2 YYEEEE. CDR3 amino acids: CASSLVGGGELFF. DNA for the CDR3: TGTGCCAGCAGCTTGGTCGGTGGCGGGGAGCTGTTTTTT.

This clonotype appeared a few times. The CDR3 DNA reads TGTGCCAGCAGTTACCGTGCGGGCAGCACTGAAGCTTTCTTT. Translating gives CASSYRAGSTEAFF. This chain uses TRBV7-8 with TRBJ1-1; D not resolved. Germline V gene sequence: CDR1 SGHVS, CDR2 FQNEAQ. There are 14 residues in the CDR3. The germline V and J ends were trimmed by 6 bases and 4 bases, with 15 bases remaining between them.

This clonotype was observed a handful of times. The J gene is TRBJ1-1, the V gene TRBV20-1; the match to TRBD1 covers 7 bases. Germline V gene data show CDR1 as DFQATT and CDR2 as SNEGSKA (reference sequence). The CDR3 covers 14 residues. V lost 0 bases to trimming and J lost 5 bases; unmatched junction nucleotides: 6. The CDR3 protein is CSAREGQVGTEAFF. DNA of the CDR3: TGCAGTGCTAGAGAAGGACAGGTGGGTACTGAAGCTTTCTTT.

This clonotype was seen a few times. The chain couples TRBV7-9 to TRBJ2-7; D perhaps matches TRBD1 (6 bases). This CDR3 is built from 15 residues. V gave up 4 bases and J gave up 2 bases, with 15 bases separating them. Germline V lookup: CDR1 SEHNR, CDR2 FQNEAQ (reference sequence). DNA of the CDR3: TGTGCCAGCAGCTGGGGGACACGATTTACCTACGAGCAGTACTTC. Encoded protein: CASSWGTRFTYEQYF. Filled out from reference TRBV7-9 and TRBJ2-7, the complete variable domain reads DTGVSQNPRHKITKRGQNVTFRCDPISEHNRLYWYRQTLGQGPEFLTYFQNEAQLEKSRLLSDRFSAERPKGSFSTLEIQRTEQGDSAMYLCASSWGTRFTYEQYFGPGTRLTVT.

This clonotype was detected ten times or more. J is TRBJ2-1 and V is TRBV3-1; D ambiguous. Germline V gives CDR1 LGHDT, CDR2 YNNKEL (reference sequence). Between the trimmed V and J ends, which lost 3 bases and 9 bases, there was a span of 12 bases. CDR3 length: 13 amino acids. CDR3 nucleotide sequence: TGTGCCAGCAGCCAGGGCCAACCCAGTGAGCAGTTCTTC. Translated: CASSQGQPSEQFF.